This T cell receptor (beta chain) originates from a study of blood T cell repertoires in COVID-19 (dated by TCRdb to 2019 to 2021). For the study in its entirety: Samples from collaborators originated in the United States, Italy and Spain and spanned both the acute and convalescent phases of COVID-19. Subjects who had been exposed to COVID-19, were actively infected with it, or had recovered from it provided the deeply sampled blood TCRbeta repertoires that made up the dataset. The samples were drawn from two sources: the first 160 participants of the ongoing ImmuneRACE study, and 1,200 or so subjects contributed by 6 global collaborators. Where available, HLA class I and class II types were taken from metadata supplied by the sample provider and were not determined by assay-based typing. A freely available public database, intended as a resource for researchers studying the immune response to SARS-CoV-2, is where the repertoires were released. The material from the prospective study consisted of cDNA or gDNA derived from T cells, B-cell-depleted T cells, or PBMCs. Nearly every sample came with metadata listing a de-identified subject ID, COVID-19 status, age in years and sex.

One collaborating source in Seattle enrolled patients while the patients were actively infected and followed the patients over time throughout the course of disease. The collaborating institutions used their own protocols to collect whole blood in K2EDTA tubes. Collaborator samples were shipped for TCRbeta analysis as frozen whole blood, isolated PBMCs, or DNA extracted from either sample type. Notes on this clone: Its antigen is still unknown. Within one base of it there is no much larger clone, and no base qualities were kept.

Results the study describes overall, beyond this receptor: The amount of clinical and demographic metadata varied by source and participant and was provided uncurated.

TCRbeta CDR3 regions were amplified from genomic DNA using the immunoSEQ Assay, a bias-controlled multiplex PCR. Regarding the original processing steps: The number of nucleated cells in each sample was estimated from the amplification of reference gene primers within the assay. To quantify the absolute abundance of each unique TCRbeta CDR3 rearrangement, sequence reads were collapsed and filtered. For each sample, productive Simpson clonality was calculated as the square root of Simpson's diversity index across productive rearrangements. The table was pulled from immuneACCESS by TCRdb, which kept in-frame rearrangements only. Such tables lose some clones; where checked, under half of the loss comes from unresolved V genes, and the rest has no known cause. V and J calls and clone size are copied from that table; D and trimming were computed from the DNA. The table for this sample lists about 310,000 clones; roughly 89% of them were counted only once. The leading ten clones occupy around 0.96% of the sample.

Its CDR3 holds 16 amino acids, cysteine through phenylalanine. Of the read, only the CDR3 DNA is kept; its 48 bases are in frame from base 1. Sequences LNHDA (CDR1) and SQIVND (CDR2) are obtained from the germline V gene (reference sequence). V lost 4 bases and J lost 8 bases, and the count of bases not matched to a germline gene is 10. The sequence is built from TRBV19 and TRBJ2-1; 11 bases in the middle match TRBD2. Sequencing input: peripheral blood. The TCR sequence derives from a woman in her 40s with COVID-19, enrolled during active disease. The DNA sequence is given as TGTGCCAGTAGTACATGGGCTAGCGGGAGGTCCCATGAGCAGTTCTTC. Its translation is CASSTWASGRSHEQFF. Full variable domain (CDR3 extended with the reference TRBV19 and TRBJ2-1 proteins): DGGITQSPKYLFRKEGQNVTLSCEQNLNHDAMYWYRQDPGQGLRLIYYSQIVNDFQKGDIAEGYSVSREKKESFPLTVTSAQKNPTAFYLCASSTWASGRSHEQFFGPGTRLTVL.